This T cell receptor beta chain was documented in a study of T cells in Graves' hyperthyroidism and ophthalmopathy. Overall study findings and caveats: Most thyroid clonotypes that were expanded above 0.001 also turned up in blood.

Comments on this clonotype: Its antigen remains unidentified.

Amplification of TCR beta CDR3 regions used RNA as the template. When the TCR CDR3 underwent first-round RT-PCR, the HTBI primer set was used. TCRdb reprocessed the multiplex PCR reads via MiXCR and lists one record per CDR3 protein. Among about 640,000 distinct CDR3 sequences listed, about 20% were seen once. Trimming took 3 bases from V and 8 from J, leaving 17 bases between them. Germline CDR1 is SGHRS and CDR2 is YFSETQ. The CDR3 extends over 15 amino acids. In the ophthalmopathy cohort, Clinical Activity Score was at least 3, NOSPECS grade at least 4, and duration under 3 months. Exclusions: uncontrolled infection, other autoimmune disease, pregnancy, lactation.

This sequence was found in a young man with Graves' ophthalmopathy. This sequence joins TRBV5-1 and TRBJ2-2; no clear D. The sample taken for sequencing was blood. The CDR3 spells CASSSLVGSSGELFF. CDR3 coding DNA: TGCGCCAGCAGCTCTCTGGTGGGTTCCTCTGGGGAGCTGTTTTTT.